This TCR beta chain was retrieved from a study of CD8 T cells in ankylosing spondylitis. General study findings and limits: Disease-linked clones were CD8+ and relatively rare in peripheral blood. Within matched ankylosing spondylitis synovial fluid, disease-linked clones were reportedly significantly enriched. Some of the motif variants had earlier been found in reactive arthritis patients' fluid and blood.

CDR1 and CDR2 from the germline V gene are MDHEN and SYDVKM. The ends were cut back, 1 base at V and 0 bases at J, with 9 bases in the middle. The CDR3 has 16 residues. A few counts support this clonotype. What it binds is not known. Each CDR3 protein is one row after TCRdb ran MiXCR on the 5' RACE reads. Altogether 250,000 to 400,000 distinct CDR3 sequences are present, under 14% being singletons, with the ten largest covering around 10%. The chain is built from TRBV28 and TRBJ2-2, with D possibly TRBD2 on 5 matching bases. The clonotype comes from a female donor with ankylosing spondylitis or in good health (not recorded which). Sequencing input: blood, either unsorted or a sorted T cell fraction (not recorded which). CDR3 sequence reads: CASSLSGSANTGELFF. In DNA, the CDR3 is TGTGCCAGCAGTTTATCTGGTAGCGCGAACACCGGGGAGCTGTTTTTT. Variable domain in full (rest from reference TRBV28 and TRBJ2-2): DVKVTQSSRYLVKRTGEKVFLECVQDMDHENMFWYRQDPGLGLRLIYFSYDVKMKEKGDIPEGYSVSREKKERFSLILESASTNQTSMYLCASSLSGSANTGELFFGEGSRLTVL.